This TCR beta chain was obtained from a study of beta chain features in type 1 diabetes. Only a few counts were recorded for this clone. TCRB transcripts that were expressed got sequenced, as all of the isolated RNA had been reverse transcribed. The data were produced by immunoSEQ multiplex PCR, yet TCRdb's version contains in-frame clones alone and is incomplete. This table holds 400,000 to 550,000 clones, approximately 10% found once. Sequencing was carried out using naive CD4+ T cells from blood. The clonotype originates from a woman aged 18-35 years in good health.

The CDR3, as DNA: TGTGCCAGCAGCTTCCAGGACTGGAGTTCGGGGGCCAACGTCCTGACTTTC. It codes for CASSFQDWSSGANVLTF. The chain couples TRBV7-3 to TRBJ2-6; tentative D call: TRBD2 (5 bases). The V end lost 3 bases, the J end lost 4 bases, and 16 bases lay between the germline ends. The CDR3 length is 17 residues. CDR1 is SGHTA, CDR2 FQGTGA, per germline.